This is a list of T cell receptor beta chains from one sample in a study of Ad26.COV2.S vaccination and SARS-CoV-2 variants. Assay: immunoSEQ multiplex PCR; the TCRdb copy retains only in-frame clones and omits some. Of 300,000 to 400,000 clones in the sample, approximately 90% were seen once. The sequenced sample was peripheral blood, obtained in a trial of Ad26.COV2.S vaccine versus placebo. The receptor set was obtained from a person aged 18-65 years who received the Ad26.COV2.S COVID-19 vaccine or a placebo. CDR3s include the opening cysteine and the closing phenylalanine or tryptophan. D genes are given only for firm matches. Expanded clones are given a class, and other clones once, few, many or no size at all.

TRBV7-3	.	.	TRBJ1-1	TGTGCCAGCAGCTTAAAACCAGGCACTGAAGCTTTCTTT	CASSLKPGTEAFF
TRBV5-4	.	.	TRBJ2-3	TGTGCCAGCAGCTTGGGCCCTGGGGCCAATTACACAGATACGCAGTATTTT	CASSLGPGANYTDTQYF
TRBV7-3	.	.	TRBJ1-5	TGTGCCAGCAGCTTAGCGGGGGACAGCAATCAGCCCCAGCATTTT	CASSLAGDSNQPQHF
TRBV29-1	.	.	TRBJ1-1	TGCAGCGTTGCGGCGGGGGGTCAGAACACTGAAGCTTTCTTT	CSVAAGGQNTEAFF
TRBV4-1	.	TRBD1	TRBJ2-5	TGCGCCAGCAGCCGCCCGGGACAGGGGTTGGAGACCCAGTACTTC	CASSRPGQGLETQYF
TRBV9	once	.	TRBJ2-3	TGTGCCAGCAGCGTAGGCTTGGGTGGACTGACGATCCCAGATACGCAGTATTTT	CASSVGLGGLTIPDTQYF
TRBV5-6	.	.	TRBJ2-1	TGTGCCAGCAGCTTCTACGTAGGGATGAATGAGCAGTTCTTC	CASSFYVGMNEQFF
TRBV7-9	.	.	TRBJ1-1	TGTGCCAGCAGCTCGTCTGAGGGCATGAACACTGAAGCTTTCTTT	CASSSSEGMNTEAFF
TRBV7-9	.	.	TRBJ2-7	TGTGCCAGCAGCTTAGGGACGATCGGCTACGAGCAGTACTTC	CASSLGTIGYEQYF
TRBV5-1	once	.	TRBJ2-3	TGCGCCAGCAGCTTGGAGTTGGACTCAGATACGCAGTATTTT	CASSLELDSDTQYF
TRBV10-3	.	.	TRBJ2-5	TGTGCCATCATGTCAGGGGACCAAGAGACCCAGTACTTC	CAIMSGDQETQYF
TRBV7-9	.	TRBD1	TRBJ1-2	TGTGCCAGCAGCTCTCGGACAGGGACCACCACTAACTATGGCTACACCTTC	CASSSRTGTTTNYGYTF
TRBV5-1	.	TRBD2	TRBJ2-7	TGCGCCAGCAGCTTGGCATTAGCGGGCTCCTACGAGCAGTACTTC	CASSLALAGSYEQYF
TRBV7-8	.	TRBD2	TRBJ2-3	TGTGCCAGCAGATTACTAGCGGGGGGGCGGGCGCAGTATTTT	CASRLLAGGRAQYF
TRBV19	.	.	TRBJ2-5	TGTGCCAGTAGTACCGGAGACAGCGTCGTGTACTTC	CASSTGDSVVYF
TRBV7-9	few	.	TRBJ1-5	TGTGCCAGCAGCCCCCTGGGGGATCAGCCCCAGCATTTT	CASSPLGDQPQHF
TRBV30	.	TRBD1	TRBJ2-7	TGTGCCTGGACCCGACAGGGGTCCTACGAGCAGTACTTC	CAWTRQGSYEQYF
TRBV6-2/TRBV6-3	once	.	TRBJ1-5	TGTGCCAGCAGTTACCTGAAGGGCGATCAGCCCCAGCATTTT	CASSYLKGDQPQHF
TRBV9	.	.	TRBJ2-1	TGTGCCAGCAGCGTAGACAGAGACGACAATGAGCAGTTCTTC	CASSVDRDDNEQFF
TRBV28	.	.	TRBJ2-7	TGTGCCAGCTCCTCTGGGCGGGGTCGAACCTACGAGCAGTACTTC	CASSSGRGRTYEQYF
TRBV5-1	.	.	TRBJ1-1	TGCGCCAGCAGCTTTGGGGGAGTGAACACTGAAGCTTTCTTT	CASSFGGVNTEAFF
TRBV4-3	many	TRBD1	TRBJ1-2	TGCGCCAGCAGCCCGACAGGGGGCGGGGGAGGCTACACCTTC	CASSPTGGGGGYTF